The clone carrying this T cell receptor beta chain is a singleton in its sample. Its antigen is unknown. The CDR3 is 15 amino acids. J was trimmed by 4 bases and V by 7 bases; bases with no gene match: 8. Germline V gene lookup returns CDR1 MNHNS and CDR2 SASEGT. PCR used 60 Vbeta primers and 13 Jbeta primers. Assay: immunoSEQ multiplex PCR; the TCRdb copy retains only in-frame clones and omits some. The sample contains about 110,000 clones, 70% to 85% of which appear only once. These data originate in a study of cytomegalovirus exposure and HLA in healthy donors. Study-level points and caveats: TCR beta chains associated with HLA were, in a later analysis, more clonally expanded than equally common others.

The rearrangement links TRBV6-1 to TRBJ1-4; 8 positions match TRBD1. This clonotype was obtained from a boy between 5 and 17 years old in good health and CMV-seronegative. Sequences were obtained from PBMCs. The DNA for the CDR3 is TGTGCCAGCAAATCAGGGGGCGCGGGTAATGAAAAACTGTTTTTT. As protein: CASKSGGAGNEKLFF.